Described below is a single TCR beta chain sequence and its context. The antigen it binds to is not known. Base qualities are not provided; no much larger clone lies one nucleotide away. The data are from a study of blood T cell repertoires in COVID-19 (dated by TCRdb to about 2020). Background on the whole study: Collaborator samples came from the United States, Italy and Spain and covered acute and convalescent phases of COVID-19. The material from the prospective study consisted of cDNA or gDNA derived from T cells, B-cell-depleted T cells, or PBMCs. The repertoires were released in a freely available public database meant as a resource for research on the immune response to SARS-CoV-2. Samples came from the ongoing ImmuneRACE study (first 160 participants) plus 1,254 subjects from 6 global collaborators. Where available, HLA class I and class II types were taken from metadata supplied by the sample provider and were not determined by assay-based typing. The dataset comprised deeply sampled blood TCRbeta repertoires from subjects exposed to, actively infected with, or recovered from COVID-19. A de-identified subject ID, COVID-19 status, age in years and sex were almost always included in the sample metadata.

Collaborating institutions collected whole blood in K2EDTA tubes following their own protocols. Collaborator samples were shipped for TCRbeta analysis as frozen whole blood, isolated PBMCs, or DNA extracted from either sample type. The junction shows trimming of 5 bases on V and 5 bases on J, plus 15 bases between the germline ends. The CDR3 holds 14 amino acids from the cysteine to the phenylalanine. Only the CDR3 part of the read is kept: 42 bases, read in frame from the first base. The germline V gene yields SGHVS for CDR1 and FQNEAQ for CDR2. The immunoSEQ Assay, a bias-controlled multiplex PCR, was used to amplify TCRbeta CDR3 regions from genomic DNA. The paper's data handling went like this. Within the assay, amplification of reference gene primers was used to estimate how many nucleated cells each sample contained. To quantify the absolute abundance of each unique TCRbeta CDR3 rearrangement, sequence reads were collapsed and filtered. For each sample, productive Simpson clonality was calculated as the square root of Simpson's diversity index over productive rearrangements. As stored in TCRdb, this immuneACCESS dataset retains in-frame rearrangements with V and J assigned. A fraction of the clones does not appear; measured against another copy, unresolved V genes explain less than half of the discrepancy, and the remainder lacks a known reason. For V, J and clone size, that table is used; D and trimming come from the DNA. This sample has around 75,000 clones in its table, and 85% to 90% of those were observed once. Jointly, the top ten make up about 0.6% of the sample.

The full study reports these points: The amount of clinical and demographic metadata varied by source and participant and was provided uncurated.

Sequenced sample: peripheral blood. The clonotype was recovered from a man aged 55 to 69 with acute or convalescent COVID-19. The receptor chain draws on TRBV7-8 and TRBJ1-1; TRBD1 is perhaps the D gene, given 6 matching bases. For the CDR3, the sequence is CASSTVRGGTEAFF. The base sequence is TGTGCCAGCAGCACCGTCAGGGGTGGGACTGAAGCTTTCTTT.